This T cell receptor (beta chain) was found in a study of monozygotic twins with inflammatory bowel disease. The study's findings and limits: The authors note that differing immunosuppressive treatments may have added variability to patient repertoires.

The germline CDR1 and CDR2 sequences are KGHSY and FQNENV. CDR3 size: 14 residues. For this clonotype: Its matching antigen is unknown.

From the 5' RACE reads, TCRdb lists one entry per CDR3 protein and no DNA. The table for this sample gives about 300,000 distinct CDR3 sequences. The material sequenced was blood. This receptor was taken from a human donor with ulcerative colitis or Crohn's disease, or a healthy co-twin of an affected twin (not recorded which). The gene calls are TRBV16 and TRBJ1-1; the D call of TRBD1 rests on TCRdb alone, since no DNA is present to check it. Here the CDR3 reads CASSLPTGRTEAFF.